This TCR beta chain was profiled in a study of blood T cell repertoires in COVID-19. The wider study: Acute and convalescent COVID-19 samples came from the United States, Italy and Spain.

Seattle enrolled patients during active infection and tracked them longitudinally. This table comes from immunoSEQ multiplex PCR, and its TCRdb copy is limited to in-frame clones, with some not included. The repertoire holds about 170,000 clones, roughly 80% seen once, with approximately 7.6% in the top ten. The CDR3 covers 13 residues. Germline CDR1 SGHRS, CDR2 YFSETQ. V lost 4 bases to trimming and J lost 0 bases, with 5 bases between them. The sequence was obtained from a woman of 80 years or more with COVID-19, enrolled during active disease. The sample comprised peripheral blood. The chain recombines TRBV5-1 with TRBJ2-1; TRBD1 is a possible D gene (5 bases). In DNA, the CDR3 is TGCGCCAGCAGCGACAGCTCCTACAATGAGCAGTTCTTC. Translating it yields CASSDSSYNEQFF.